A selection of T cell receptor beta chains follows, all from one sample in a study of T-cell reconstitution after alpha-beta-depleted transplantation in children. Using its own MiXCR run on the PCR reads, TCRdb lists one record per CDR3 protein. This sample has 190,000 or so distinct CDR3 sequences, with around 7% found just once. The sequenced sample was PBMCs from the stem cell graft donor, obtained from the stem cell graft. These receptors all come from a human donor who donated a stem cell graft to a child with Wiskott-Aldrich syndrome. The CDR3 runs from the conserved cysteine through the conserved F or W. Fields, in order: J gene, clone size, V gene, D gene, CDR3 DNA, CDR3 protein. D genes are given only for firm matches. Clone sizes are given selectively: once, few, many, or a class where the clone is expanded.

>TRBJ2-2|many|TRBV4-3|NA
TGCGCCAGCAGCCAAGCGGACCTCACCGGGGAGCTGTTTTTT
CASSQADLTGELFF
>TRBJ1-1|many|TRBV20-1|NA
TGCAGTGCTAGGTCGGACGTGAACACTGAAGCTTTCTTT
CSARSDVNTEAFF
>TRBJ2-3|NA|TRBV25-1|NA
TGTGCCAGCAGTGAATCTGGTCCGGTTACGCAGTATTTT
CASSESGPVTQYF
>TRBJ2-7|many|TRBV6-1|NA
TGTGCCAGCACCACTACCGGGGGAAGCACGGGATTATCCTACGAGCAGTACTTC
CASTTTGGSTGLSYEQYF
>TRBJ2-7|few|TRBV9|TRBD2
TGTGCCAGCAGCGTAGCGGGAGGGCAATACGAGCAGTACTTC
CASSVAGGQYEQYF
>TRBJ2-2|many|TRBV13|TRBD2
TGTGCCAGCAGCTTAGGTCTAGCGGTTAACACCGGGGAGCTGTTTTTT
CASSLGLAVNTGELFF
>TRBJ1-1|many|TRBV27|TRBD1
TGTGCCAGCAGTCCCACTACAGGGGTTGGGGGAACTGAAGCTTTCTTT
CASSPTTGVGGTEAFF
>TRBJ2-1|many|TRBV2|NA
TGTGCCACCGATAGAGCACGGGGGGCGATCAATGAGCAGTTCTTC
CATDRARGAINEQFF
>TRBJ1-1|many|TRBV29-1|NA
TGCAGCGTTGTGACGGGAGGTTCTAACACTGAAGCTTTCTTT
CSVVTGGSNTEAFF
>TRBJ2-7|few|TRBV6-1|TRBD2
TGTGCCAGCAGAGAAGGGACTAGTGAATCCTACGAGCAGTACTTC
CASREGTSESYEQYF
>TRBJ2-3|many|TRBV5-1|NA
TGCGCCAGCAGAGGAGGCTGGGGCACAGATACGCAGTATTTT
CASRGGWGTDTQYF
>TRBJ2-1|many|TRBV12-3/TRBV12-4|NA
TGTGCCAGCAGTATAAAAGGGACGAACAATGAGCAGTTCTTC
CASSIKGTNNEQFF
>TRBJ2-7|NA|TRBV5-1|TRBD1
TGCGCCAGCTCCCAGTCCGGGACAGGGGGCGAGCAGTACTTC
CASSQSGTGGEQYF
>TRBJ1-1|few|TRBV18|NA
TGTGCCAGCTCACCGACACCAAGAGCTTTCTTT
CASSPTPRAFF
>TRBJ2-1|once|TRBV27|NA
TGTGCCAGCATCCCTAGTAATTGGAATGAGCAGTTCTTC
CASIPSNWNEQFF
>TRBJ2-1|many|TRBV20-1|NA
TGCAGTGCTAGGCGGTACAATGAGCAGTTCTTC
CSARRYNEQFF
>TRBJ1-6|many|TRBV28|TRBD1
TGTGCCAGCACTCAACCCGGACAGGGATATTCACCCCTCCACTTT
CASTQPGQGYSPLHF
>TRBJ2-5|many|TRBV29-1|NA
TGCAGCGTTGACGGACAAAATCAAGAGACCCAGTACTTC
CSVDGQNQETQYF
>TRBJ2-7|many|TRBV29-1|TRBD1
TGCAGCGTTGGTGGGGGACAGAAGCCCTACGAGCAGTACTTC
CSVGGGQKPYEQYF
>TRBJ2-1|many|TRBV7-7|NA
TGTGCCAGCAGCTCCTACGGGGGACTCTACAATGAGCAGTTCTTC
CASSSYGGLYNEQFF
>TRBJ2-2|many|TRBV30|TRBD1
TGTGCCTGGAGTGCAGGACAGGGGAGGGCCGGGGAGCTGTTTTTT
CAWSAGQGRAGELFF
>TRBJ2-7|few|TRBV3-1|TRBD2
TGTGCCAGCAGCCAATTCCATCGGGGGGGCACCGTCGGTGGCTTC
CASSQFHRGGTVGGF
>TRBJ2-3|many|TRBV12-3/TRBV12-4|NA
TGTGCCACCTGCCCGGGGAGACCAGATACGCAGTATTTT
CATCPGRPDTQYF
>TRBJ2-2|many|TRBV4-1|TRBD2
TGCGCCAGCAGCCAATCTCCGACTAGCGGGGTGACCGGGGAGCTGTTTTTT
CASSQSPTSGVTGELFF
>TRBJ2-1|many|TRBV6-1|NA
TGTGCCAGCAGTCCCCGGAGGGGGGCCTATGAGCAGTTCTTC
CASSPRRGAYEQFF
>TRBJ1-6|many|TRBV10-3|NA
TGTGCCATCACCCAAGGAGGCATTAATTCACCCCTCCACTTT
CAITQGGINSPLHF
>TRBJ2-2|many|TRBV6-1|NA
TGTGCCAGCAGGAGACAGGCGGGGACGAACACCGGGGAGCTGTTTTTT
CASRRQAGTNTGELFF
>TRBJ2-1|NA|TRBV23-1|TRBD2
TGCGCCAGCAGTCAATCGGGCCAACTAGCGGGAGAGTACAATGAGCAGTTCTTC
CASSQSGQLAGEYNEQFF
>TRBJ1-3|few|TRBV4-2|TRBD1
TGTGCCAGCAGCCAAGACGCCGCAGGGGGCGCTTTTTCTGGAAACACCATATATTTT
CASSQDAAGGAFSGNTIYF
>TRBJ1-6|many|TRBV25-1|NA
TGTGCCAGCAGTGAATTAGGCAGTAGTTCACCCCTCCACTTT
CASSELGSSSPLHF
>TRBJ1-3|many|TRBV15|NA
TGTGCCACCATAGACAGTTCTGCGGGAAACACCATATATTTT
CATIDSSAGNTIYF
>TRBJ2-5|many|TRBV2|NA
TGTGCCAGCAGTGCAGACAGAAACCAACAAGAGACCCAGTACTTC
CASSADRNQQETQYF
>TRBJ1-6|few|TRBV20-1|NA
TGCAGTGCTAGCAGGACCGTCGATATAAACTATAATTCACCCCTCCACTTT
CSASRTVDINYNSPLHF
>TRBJ2-3|many|TRBV7-8|NA
TGTGCCAGCAGCCTTGCGGGGCCGGAGGATACGCAGTATTTT
CASSLAGPEDTQYF
>TRBJ2-1|many|TRBV30|NA
TGTGCCTGGGACAGCCTATCCTTATTTCAGTTCTTC
CAWDSLSLFQFF
>TRBJ2-1|many|TRBV30|TRBD2
TGTGCCTGGAGTCGGGACTATAATGAGCAGTTCTTC
CAWSRDYNEQFF
>TRBJ2-6|many|TRBV25-1|NA
TGTGCCAGCGGCCGGGGGTCTGGGGCCAACGTCCTGACTTTC
CASGRGSGANVLTF
>TRBJ2-7|many|TRBV7-9|NA
TGTGCCAGCAGCACCCCCCGGGACAAGATATCCTACGAGCAGTACTTC
CASSTPRDKISYEQYF
>TRBJ2-3|many|TRBV6-1|NA
TGTGCCAGCAGCTCCTACAGGGATCGAGATACGCAGTATTTT
CASSSYRDRDTQYF
>TRBJ2-6|few|TRBV12-3/TRBV12-4|NA
TGTGCCAGCAGTTTAGATTCGGCCGGGGCCAACGTCCTGACTTTC
CASSLDSAGANVLTF
>TRBJ1-5|many|TRBV28|NA
TGTGCCAGCAGTTTGATTTGGTCCTTCGGGAACAATCAGCCCCAGCATTTT
CASSLIWSFGNNQPQHF
>TRBJ1-3|many|TRBV12-3/TRBV12-4|NA
TGTGCCAGCAGTTCAAACAGTGCTGGAAACACCATATATTTT
CASSSNSAGNTIYF
>TRBJ2-6|few|TRBV4-1|TRBD1
TGCGCCAGCAGCCAAAAACCGGACAGGACTCAGACTGGGGCCAACGTCCTGACTTTC
CASSQKPDRTQTGANVLTF
>TRBJ1-1|NA|TRBV20-1|NA
TGCAGTGCTGGAGATCAGGCATTAACTGAAGCTTTCTTT
CSAGDQALTEAFF
>TRBJ2-2|many|TRBV27|NA
TGTGCCAGCAGCAACCGGGACGGAAGGGAGACCGGGGAGCTGTTTTTT
CASSNRDGRETGELFF
>TRBJ2-6|many|TRBV12-3/TRBV12-4|NA
TGTGCCAGCAGTTTTTCTAGCTCTGGGGCCAACGTCCTGACTTTC
CASSFSSSGANVLTF
>TRBJ1-4|NA|TRBV5-1|TRBD1
TGCGCCAGCAGCACCCCGGGACAGGAGAATGAAAAACTGTTTTTT
CASSTPGQENEKLFF